A selection of T cell receptor beta chains follows, all from one sample in a study of T cell changes during pregnancy in multiple sclerosis. TCRdb's table, derived via immunoSEQ multiplex PCR, lists solely in-frame clones and lacks some. This table has 55,000 to 85,000 clones, around nine tenths appearing once. Sequenced here: peripheral blood, sampled in the third trimester of pregnancy. The receptors here all came from a female donor with multiple sclerosis, enrolled in a pregnancy study. The CDR3 runs from the conserved cysteine through the conserved F or W. A D gene is named only where the DNA matches it firmly. Size tells how often a clone was seen (once, few, many) or the class of an expanded clone, and some rows leave it out.

CDR3 protein: CASSGRGTDTEAFF; CDR3 DNA: TGTGCCAGCAGCGGTAGGGGGACGGACACTGAAGCTTTCTTT; J gene: TRBJ1-1; clone size: NA; D gene: NA; V gene: TRBV11-2
CDR3 protein: CASSDSGLAGWDEQFF; CDR3 DNA: TGTGCCAGCAGTGACTCCGGACTAGCGGGATGGGATGAGCAGTTCTTC; J gene: TRBJ2-1; clone size: NA; D gene: TRBD2; V gene: TRBV6-4
CDR3 protein: CASSLDFAGTNEQFF; CDR3 DNA: TGTGCCAGCAGCTTGGATTTCGCGGGAACCAATGAGCAGTTCTTC; J gene: TRBJ2-1; clone size: NA; D gene: NA; V gene: TRBV5-4
CDR3 protein: CASSAGSASGSRNEQFF; CDR3 DNA: TGTGCCAGTAGCGCAGGGTCGGCTAGCGGGAGTCGCAATGAGCAGTTCTTC; J gene: TRBJ2-1; clone size: NA; D gene: TRBD2; V gene: TRBV19
CDR3 protein: CASSVSQGYGELFF; CDR3 DNA: TGTGCCAGCAGCGTGAGCCAGGGATACGGGGAGCTGTTTTTT; J gene: TRBJ2-2; clone size: NA; D gene: NA; V gene: TRBV9
CDR3 protein: CAISEIGEVGYTF; CDR3 DNA: TGTGCCATCAGTGAAATCGGGGAAGTAGGCTACACCTTC; J gene: TRBJ1-2; clone size: few; D gene: NA; V gene: TRBV10-3
CDR3 protein: CASSEGTSETQYF; CDR3 DNA: TGCGCCAGCAGCGAGGGGACTAGCGAGACCCAGTACTTC; J gene: TRBJ2-5; clone size: NA; D gene: TRBD2; V gene: TRBV5-1
CDR3 protein: CASSFTVSPNYGYTF; CDR3 DNA: TGTGCCAGCAGTTTCACAGTCTCCCCTAACTATGGCTACACCTTC; J gene: TRBJ1-2; clone size: NA; D gene: NA; V gene: TRBV28
CDR3 protein: CASSPTKAGAKFF; CDR3 DNA: TGTGCCAGCAGCCCGACGAAGGCGGGAGCTAAGTTCTTC; J gene: TRBJ2-1; clone size: NA; D gene: TRBD2; V gene: TRBV11-3
CDR3 protein: CASSAGTGREKLFF; CDR3 DNA: TGTGCCAGCAGCGCCGGGACAGGGAGGGAAAAACTGTTTTTT; J gene: TRBJ1-4; clone size: NA; D gene: TRBD1; V gene: TRBV7-2
CDR3 protein: CSAGTGGIEANEKLFF; CDR3 DNA: TGCAGCGCTGGGACAGGGGGGATTGAAGCTAATGAAAAACTGTTTTTT; J gene: TRBJ1-4; clone size: NA; D gene: TRBD1; V gene: TRBV29-1
CDR3 protein: CASSEGLAGFSYNEQFF; CDR3 DNA: TGTGCCAGCAGTGAGGGACTAGCGGGATTCTCCTACAATGAGCAGTTCTTC; J gene: TRBJ2-1; clone size: NA; D gene: TRBD2; V gene: TRBV2
CDR3 protein: CASGLVTGDFSQPQHF; CDR3 DNA: TGTGCTAGTGGTTTGGTAACAGGAGATTTTAGTCAGCCCCAGCATTTT; J gene: TRBJ1-5; clone size: NA; D gene: NA; V gene: TRBV12-5
CDR3 protein: CASSYLGGAEEQYF; CDR3 DNA: TGTGCCAGCAGTTATTTGGGAGGGGCGGAGGAGCAGTACTTC; J gene: TRBJ2-7; clone size: NA; D gene: TRBD2; V gene: TRBV6-5
CDR3 protein: CASSSRTGRGETQYF; CDR3 DNA: TGCGCCAGCAGCTCCCGGACAGGGAGGGGGGAGACCCAGTACTTC; J gene: TRBJ2-5; clone size: NA; D gene: NA; V gene: TRBV5-1
CDR3 protein: CASSLTIELVTITGELFF; CDR3 DNA: TGCGCCAGCAGCTTGACGATCGAACTAGTTACCATCACCGGGGAGCTGTTTTTT; J gene: TRBJ2-2; clone size: NA; D gene: NA; V gene: TRBV5-1
CDR3 protein: CASSPTRLLGGTGNTIYF; CDR3 DNA: TGCGCCAGCAGCCCGACTCGACTTTTGGGAGGGACTGGAAACACCATATATTTT; J gene: TRBJ1-3; clone size: NA; D gene: NA; V gene: TRBV5-1
CDR3 protein: CASSEVTSGVYEQYF; CDR3 DNA: TGTGCCAGCAGTGAAGTCACTAGCGGGGTTTACGAGCAGTACTTC; J gene: TRBJ2-7; clone size: NA; D gene: TRBD2; V gene: TRBV6-1
CDR3 protein: CASSDGDTGELFF; CDR3 DNA: TGTGCCAGCAGCGACGGGGACACCGGGGAGCTGTTTTTT; J gene: TRBJ2-2; clone size: NA; D gene: NA; V gene: TRBV9
CDR3 protein: CASSIWHATYTANYGYTF; CDR3 DNA: TGTGCCAGTAGTATTTGGCACGCAACTTATACAGCTAACTATGGCTACACCTTC; J gene: TRBJ1-2; clone size: NA; D gene: NA; V gene: TRBV19
CDR3 protein: CASSERGIPINYGYTF; CDR3 DNA: TGTGCCAGCAGTGAACGCGGGATCCCCATAAACTATGGCTACACCTTC; J gene: TRBJ1-2; clone size: NA; D gene: NA; V gene: TRBV2
CDR3 protein: CASSVSARTDTQYF; CDR3 DNA: TGTGCCAGCAGCGTTAGCGCCCGCACAGATACGCAGTATTTT; J gene: TRBJ2-3; clone size: NA; D gene: NA; V gene: TRBV5-6
CDR3 protein: CASSRTGGSREETQYF; CDR3 DNA: TGTGCCAGCAGCCGCACCGGCGGGAGTAGGGAAGAGACCCAGTACTTC; J gene: TRBJ2-5; clone size: few; D gene: TRBD2; V gene: TRBV5-4
CDR3 protein: CASSPSASGSPDTQYF; CDR3 DNA: TGTGCCAGCAGTCCCTCCGCTAGCGGGAGCCCAGATACGCAGTATTTT; J gene: TRBJ2-3; clone size: few; D gene: TRBD2; V gene: TRBV6-4
CDR3 protein: CASSDLGQGGSGANVLTF; CDR3 DNA: TGTGCCAGCAGTGACCTTGGACAGGGTGGGTCTGGGGCCAACGTCCTGACTTTC; J gene: TRBJ2-6; clone size: NA; D gene: TRBD1; V gene: TRBV6-4
CDR3 protein: CASRVRTGSYEQYF; CDR3 DNA: TGTGCCAGCAGGGTTCGGACAGGGTCCTACGAGCAGTACTTC; J gene: TRBJ2-7; clone size: NA; D gene: TRBD1; V gene: TRBV2
CDR3 protein: CASSLRLAAGELFF; CDR3 DNA: TGTGCCAGCAGCTTAAGGCTAGCGGCCGGGGAGCTGTTTTTT; J gene: TRBJ2-2; clone size: once; D gene: TRBD2; V gene: TRBV13
CDR3 protein: CASRSPGTPNGYTF; CDR3 DNA: TGTGCCAGCAGATCACCAGGGACACCGAATGGCTACACCTTC; J gene: TRBJ1-2; clone size: NA; D gene: NA; V gene: TRBV6-1
CDR3 protein: CAWSGQGLRSGNQPQHF; CDR3 DNA: TGTGCCTGGAGTGGACAGGGTTTAAGGTCCGGCAATCAGCCCCAGCATTTT; J gene: TRBJ1-5; clone size: NA; D gene: TRBD1; V gene: TRBV30
CDR3 protein: CASSLQGLNTGELFF; CDR3 DNA: TGTGCCAGCAGCTTACAGGGTTTAAACACCGGGGAGCTGTTTTTT; J gene: TRBJ2-2; clone size: NA; D gene: NA; V gene: TRBV7-9
CDR3 protein: CASSHDLAGNQYNEQFF; CDR3 DNA: TGCGCCAGCAGCCATGATCTAGCGGGGAACCAGTACAATGAGCAGTTCTTC; J gene: TRBJ2-1; clone size: NA; D gene: TRBD2; V gene: TRBV4-3
CDR3 protein: CASRLGQPGSGYTF; CDR3 DNA: TGTGCCAGCAGACTCGGACAACCTGGATCTGGCTACACCTTC; J gene: TRBJ1-2; clone size: once; D gene: NA; V gene: TRBV6-1
CDR3 protein: CASASTEDGNTIYF; CDR3 DNA: TGTGCCAGCGCATCGACAGAGGACGGAAACACCATATATTTT; J gene: TRBJ1-3; clone size: NA; D gene: NA; V gene: TRBV21-1
CDR3 protein: CSVSGTGGYGYTF; CDR3 DNA: TGCAGCGTCTCCGGGACAGGGGGCTATGGCTACACCTTC; J gene: TRBJ1-2; clone size: NA; D gene: TRBD1; V gene: TRBV29-1
CDR3 protein: CASSLTGVEQPQHF; CDR3 DNA: TGTGCCAGCAGTCTGACAGGGGTCGAGCAGCCCCAGCATTTT; J gene: TRBJ1-5; clone size: NA; D gene: TRBD1; V gene: TRBV6-1
CDR3 protein: CASSEAGSGNEQFF; CDR3 DNA: TGTGCCAGCAGTGAAGCTGGGTCGGGGAACGAGCAGTTCTTC; J gene: TRBJ2-1; clone size: few; D gene: NA; V gene: TRBV2
CDR3 protein: CASSLSAGWLGETQYF; CDR3 DNA: TGTGCCAGCAGTTTATCGGCAGGGTGGTTGGGCGAGACCCAGTACTTC; J gene: TRBJ2-5; clone size: once; D gene: NA; V gene: TRBV28
CDR3 protein: CASSFLAGGETQYF; CDR3 DNA: TGCGCCAGCAGCTTTTTAGCGGGCGGAGAGACCCAGTACTTC; J gene: TRBJ2-5; clone size: once; D gene: TRBD2; V gene: TRBV10-2
CDR3 protein: CASHAVSGRKETQYF; CDR3 DNA: TGTGCCAGCCACGCAGTAAGCGGGAGAAAAGAGACCCAGTACTTC; J gene: TRBJ2-5; clone size: NA; D gene: TRBD2; V gene: TRBV19
CDR3 protein: CASSSGETQYF; CDR3 DNA: TGTGCCAGCAGCAGCGGGGAGACCCAGTACTTC; J gene: TRBJ2-5; clone size: NA; D gene: NA; V gene: TRBV7-9
CDR3 protein: CASSLAVTSSYEQYF; CDR3 DNA: TGTGCCAGCAGCTTAGCGGTGACTAGCTCCTACGAGCAGTACTTC; J gene: TRBJ2-7; clone size: NA; D gene: NA; V gene: TRBV7-8
CDR3 protein: CASSPRVGEGGEQFF; CDR3 DNA: TGTGCCAGCAGCCCTCGGGTGGGAGAGGGCGGTGAGCAGTTCTTC; J gene: TRBJ2-1; clone size: NA; D gene: NA; V gene: TRBV6-5
CDR3 protein: CASSLATSGRTDTQYF; CDR3 DNA: TGTGCCAGCAGCTTGGCCACGAGCGGGAGGACAGATACGCAGTATTTT; J gene: TRBJ2-3; clone size: NA; D gene: TRBD2; V gene: TRBV5-6
CDR3 protein: CASSIDRGPQYF; CDR3 DNA: TGTGCCAGCAGCATCGACAGGGGGCCTCAGTATTTT; J gene: TRBJ2-3; clone size: NA; D gene: TRBD1; V gene: TRBV7-2
CDR3 protein: CAWSVLSGAGEQYF; CDR3 DNA: TGTGCCTGGAGTGTACTGTCAGGGGCAGGCGAGCAGTACTTC; J gene: TRBJ2-7; clone size: NA; D gene: NA; V gene: TRBV30
CDR3 protein: CASSQYGQGMNTEAFF; CDR3 DNA: TGTGCCAGCAGCCAATACGGACAGGGGATGAACACTGAAGCTTTCTTT; J gene: TRBJ1-1; clone size: NA; D gene: TRBD1; V gene: TRBV14
CDR3 protein: CASSPGQGGNEKLFF; CDR3 DNA: TGTGCCAGCAGTCCCGGACAGGGAGGGAATGAAAAACTGTTTTTT; J gene: TRBJ1-4; clone size: NA; D gene: TRBD1; V gene: TRBV7-9
CDR3 protein: CASSWEGHLNTEAFF; CDR3 DNA: TGTGCCAGCAGCTGGGAGGGACACCTGAACACTGAAGCTTTCTTT; J gene: TRBJ1-1; clone size: few; D gene: NA; V gene: TRBV7-9
CDR3 protein: CASSASGGLSYEQYF; CDR3 DNA: TGTGCCAGCAGTGCATCAGGGGGCCTTAGCTACGAGCAGTACTTC; J gene: TRBJ2-7; clone size: NA; D gene: TRBD1; V gene: TRBV6-1
CDR3 protein: CASSPPRGLSGANVLTF; CDR3 DNA: TGTGCCAGCTCACCACCGAGGGGGCTATCGGGGGCCAACGTCCTGACTTTC; J gene: TRBJ2-6; clone size: NA; D gene: TRBD1; V gene: TRBV18
CDR3 protein: CASSQTTGNTEAFF; CDR3 DNA: TGTGCCAGCAGCCAAACAACAGGGAACACTGAAGCTTTCTTT; J gene: TRBJ1-1; clone size: NA; D gene: NA; V gene: TRBV4-2
CDR3 protein: CASSLAGLNTEAFF; CDR3 DNA: TGTGCCAGCAGTTTGGCAGGCCTGAACACTGAAGCTTTCTTT; J gene: TRBJ1-1; clone size: NA; D gene: NA; V gene: TRBV27
CDR3 protein: CAISDTSLGTDTQYF; CDR3 DNA: TGTGCCATCAGTGACACTAGTCTGGGAACAGATACGCAGTATTTT; J gene: TRBJ2-3; clone size: NA; D gene: NA; V gene: TRBV10-3
CDR3 protein: CAISDDRNYGYTF; CDR3 DNA: TGTGCCATCAGTGATGACAGAAACTATGGCTACACCTTC; J gene: TRBJ1-2; clone size: NA; D gene: NA; V gene: TRBV10-3